This is a list of T cell receptor beta chains from one sample in a study of blood T cells in healthy people across ages. TCRdb independently ran MiXCR on the 5' RACE reads; one entry per CDR3 protein. The profile covers hundreds of thousands of distinct CDR3 sequences, with around 42% appearing a single time and approximately 20% taken by the ten largest. The sequencing sample was made of blood. The receptors derive from a man in his sixties in good health. Both conserved end residues are part of each CDR3. D genes are given only for firm matches. Part of the rows lack a size; the others show once, few, many or a class for expanded clones.

V: TRBV6-5; D: TRBD1; size: few; J: TRBJ2-7; CDR3: CASSYRAGQGTYEQYF; DNA: TGTGCCAGCAGTTACCGCGCAGGACAGGGCACCTACGAGCAGTACTTC
V: TRBV7-2; D: TRBD1; size: few; J: TRBJ2-3; CDR3: CASTNRGVTDTQYF; DNA: TGTGCCAGTACAAACAGGGGAGTCACAGATACGCAGTATTTT
V: TRBV11-2; D: NA; size: NA; J: TRBJ2-5; CDR3: CASSQVGTPYNEQYF; DNA: TGTGCCAGCAGCCAGGTCGGGACTCCCTACAATGAGCAGTACTTC
V: TRBV5-1; D: NA; size: few; J: TRBJ2-7; CDR3: CASSLPTGSYEQYF; DNA: TGCGCCAGCAGCCTACCGACAGGATCCTACGAGCAGTACTTC
V: TRBV14; D: NA; size: NA; J: TRBJ1-2; CDR3: CASNHGRSYGYTF; DNA: TGTGCCAGCAACCACGGACGGAGCTATGGCTACACCTTC
V: TRBV5-1; D: NA; size: NA; J: TRBJ2-4; CDR3: CASSLSGTEVGEQYF; DNA: TGCGCCAGCAGCTTGAGTGGGACGGAGGTGGGGGAGCAGTACTTC
V: TRBV5-6; D: NA; size: few; J: TRBJ2-1; CDR3: CASSRTNNEQFF; DNA: TGTGCCAGCAGTCGGACTAACAATGAGCAGTTCTTC
V: TRBV6-2/TRBV6-3; D: NA; size: NA; J: TRBJ2-4; CDR3: CASSPLKSIQYF; DNA: TGTGCCAGCAGTCCTCTAAAATCCATTCAGTACTTC
V: TRBV12-3/TRBV12-4; D: NA; size: NA; J: TRBJ2-7; CDR3: CASRAQGYGGSYEQYF; DNA: TGTGCCAGCAGAGCCCAGGGGTATGGGGGCAGCTACGAGCAGTACTTC
V: TRBV20-1; D: NA; size: NA; J: TRBJ2-7; CDR3: CSARDYGSSYNEQYF; DNA: TGCAGTGCTAGAGATTACGGCAGCTCTTACAATGAGCAGTACTTC
V: TRBV6-1; D: NA; size: few; J: TRBJ1-2; CDR3: CASSEQGSFYGYTF; DNA: TGTGCCAGCAGTGAACAGGGTTCTTTTTATGGCTACACCTTC
V: TRBV20-1; D: TRBD2; size: NA; J: TRBJ2-7; CDR3: CSATGTSGSDEQYF; DNA: TGCAGTGCAACCGGGACTAGCGGGTCGGACGAGCAGTACTTC
V: TRBV27; D: NA; size: NA; J: TRBJ2-6; CDR3: CASSAGSGANVLTF; DNA: TGTGCCAGCAGTGCAGGGTCTGGGGCCAACGTCCTGACTTTC
V: TRBV20-1; D: NA; size: few; J: TRBJ1-2; CDR3: CSHPYSNYGYTF; DNA: TGCAGTCACCCTTACTCTAACTATGGCTACACCTTC
V: TRBV6-2/TRBV6-3; D: NA; size: NA; J: TRBJ1-5; CDR3: CASSYGQGVSNQPQHF; DNA: TGTGCCAGCAGTTACGGTCAGGGTGTGAGCAATCAGCCCCAGCATTTT
V: TRBV11-1; D: NA; size: NA; J: TRBJ2-5; CDR3: CASSSANRVQETQYF; DNA: TGTGCCAGCAGCTCGGCGAACAGGGTTCAAGAGACCCAGTACTTC
V: TRBV6-5; D: NA; size: few; J: TRBJ2-5; CDR3: CASSYSGTGGETQYF; DNA: TGTGCCAGCAGTTACTCTGGGACGGGGGGCGAGACCCAGTACTTC
V: TRBV7-2; D: NA; size: NA; J: TRBJ2-7; CDR3: CASSPGRVYEQYF; DNA: TGTGCCAGCAGCCCGGGACGAGTTTACGAGCAGTACTTC
V: TRBV10-3; D: TRBD1; size: NA; J: TRBJ2-5; CDR3: CATKGQGGPETQYF; DNA: TGTGCCACCAAGGGACAGGGGGGACCAGAGACCCAGTACTTC
V: TRBV28; D: TRBD1; size: NA; J: TRBJ1-6; CDR3: CASSSPDRGRNSPLHF; DNA: TGTGCCAGCAGTTCGCCTGACAGGGGGCGAAATTCACCCCTCCACTTT
V: TRBV7-9; D: NA; size: few; J: TRBJ1-1; CDR3: CASSLETGYSTEAFF; DNA: TGTGCCAGCAGCTTAGAAACAGGGTATAGCACTGAAGCTTTCTTT